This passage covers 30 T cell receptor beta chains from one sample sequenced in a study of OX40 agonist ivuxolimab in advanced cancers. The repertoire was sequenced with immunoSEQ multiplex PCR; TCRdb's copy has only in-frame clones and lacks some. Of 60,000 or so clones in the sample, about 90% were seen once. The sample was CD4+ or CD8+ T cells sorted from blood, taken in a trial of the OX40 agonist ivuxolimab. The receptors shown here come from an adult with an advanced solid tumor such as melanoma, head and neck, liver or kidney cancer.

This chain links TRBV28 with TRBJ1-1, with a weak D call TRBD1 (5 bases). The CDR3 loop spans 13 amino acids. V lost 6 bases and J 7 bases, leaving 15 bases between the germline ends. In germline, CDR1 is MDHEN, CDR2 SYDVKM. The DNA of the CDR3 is TGTGCCAGCAGCCGGGAGTCGACAGATGAAGCTTTCTTT. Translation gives CASSRESTDEAFF.

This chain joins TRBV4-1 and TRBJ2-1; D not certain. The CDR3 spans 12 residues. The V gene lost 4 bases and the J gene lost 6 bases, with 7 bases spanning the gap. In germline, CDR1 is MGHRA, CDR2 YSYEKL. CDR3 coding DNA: TGCGCCAGCAGCCTTCACTTCAATGAGCAGTTCTTC. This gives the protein CASSLHFNEQFF.

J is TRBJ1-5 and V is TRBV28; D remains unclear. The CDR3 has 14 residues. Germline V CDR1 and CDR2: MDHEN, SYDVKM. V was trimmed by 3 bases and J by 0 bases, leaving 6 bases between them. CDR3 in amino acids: CASSFPDSNQPQHF. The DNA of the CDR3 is TGTGCCAGCAGTTTTCCGGATAGCAATCAGCCCCAGCATTTT.

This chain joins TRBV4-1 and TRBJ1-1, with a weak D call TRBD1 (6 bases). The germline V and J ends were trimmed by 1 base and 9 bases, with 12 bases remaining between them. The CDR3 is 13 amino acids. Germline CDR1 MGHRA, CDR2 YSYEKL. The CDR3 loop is CASSQATQGQAFF. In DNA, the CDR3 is TGCGCCAGCAGCCAAGCTACCCAGGGGCAAGCTTTCTTT.

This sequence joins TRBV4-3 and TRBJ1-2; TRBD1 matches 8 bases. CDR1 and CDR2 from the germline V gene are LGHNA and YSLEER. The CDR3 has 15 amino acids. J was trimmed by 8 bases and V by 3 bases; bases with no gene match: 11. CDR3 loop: CASSQTRTGWWGYTF. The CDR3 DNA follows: TGCGCCAGCAGCCAGACCCGGACAGGGTGGTGGGGCTACACCTTC.

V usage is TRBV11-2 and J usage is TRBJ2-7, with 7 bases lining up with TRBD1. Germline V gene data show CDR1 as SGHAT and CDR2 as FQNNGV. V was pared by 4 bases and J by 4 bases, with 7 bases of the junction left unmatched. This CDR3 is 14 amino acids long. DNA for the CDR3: TGTGCCAGCAGCTCCCGGGACAGATCTTACGAGCAGTACGTC. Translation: CASSSRDRSYEQYV.

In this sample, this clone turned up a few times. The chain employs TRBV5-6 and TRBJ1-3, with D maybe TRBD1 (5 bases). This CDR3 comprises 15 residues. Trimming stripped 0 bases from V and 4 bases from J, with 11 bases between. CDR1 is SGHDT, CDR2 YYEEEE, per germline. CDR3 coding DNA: TGTGCCAGCAGCTTGGTAGGGGTCTTCGGAAACACCATATATTTT. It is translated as CASSLVGVFGNTIYF.

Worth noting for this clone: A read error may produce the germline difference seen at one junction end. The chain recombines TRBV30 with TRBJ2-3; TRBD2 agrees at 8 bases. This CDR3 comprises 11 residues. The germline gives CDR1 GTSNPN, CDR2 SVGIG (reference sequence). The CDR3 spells CAWSEERGGKF. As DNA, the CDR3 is TGTGCCTGGAGTGAGGAACGGGGGGGGAAATTT.

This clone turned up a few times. The CDR3 spells CASENLAGGDNEQFF. Written as DNA, the CDR3 is TGTGCCAGTGAAAATCTAGCGGGGGGGGACAATGAGCAGTTCTTC. The gene calls are TRBV19 and TRBJ2-1; 12 bases align to TRBD2. The V and J ends lost 8 bases and 5 bases, in that order; junction bases with no gene match: 7. The CDR3 length is 15 residues. CDR1 and CDR2 from the germline V gene are LNHDA and SQIVND (reference sequence).

In DNA, the CDR3 is TGTGCCAGCAGCCCCACTGGGGGGAATCAGCCCCAGCATTTT. It encodes CASSPTGGNQPQHF. The genes are TRBV4-2 and TRBJ1-5, with TRBD1 as a possible D gene (5 bases). The CDR3 runs to 14 residues. Germline V gives CDR1 LGHNA, CDR2 YNFKEQ. Trimming cost V 4 bases and J 4 bases, with 11 bases left between them.

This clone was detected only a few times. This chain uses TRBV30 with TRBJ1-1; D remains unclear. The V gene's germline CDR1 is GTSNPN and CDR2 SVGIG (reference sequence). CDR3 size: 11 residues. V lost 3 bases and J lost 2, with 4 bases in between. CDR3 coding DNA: TGTGCCTGGAGGATAAACACTGAAGCTTTCTTT. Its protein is CAWRINTEAFF.

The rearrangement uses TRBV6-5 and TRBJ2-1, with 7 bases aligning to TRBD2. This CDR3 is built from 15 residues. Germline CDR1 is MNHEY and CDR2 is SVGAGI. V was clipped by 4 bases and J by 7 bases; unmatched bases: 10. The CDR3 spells CASSLMGLADNEQFF. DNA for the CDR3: TGTGCCAGCAGTTTAATGGGCCTAGCGGATAATGAGCAGTTCTTC.

CDR3 protein: CASSGGTRREQYF. CDR3 coding DNA: TGTGCCAGCAGTGGAGGGACTAGGAGGGAGCAGTACTTC. The rearrangement uses TRBV6-5 and TRBJ2-7; TRBD2 aligns across 8 bases. Germline V gene sequence: CDR1 MNHEY, CDR2 SVGAGI. The CDR3 consists of 13 residues. The junction had 7 bases not matched to a gene; V was cut back by 5 bases and J by 7 bases.

CDR3 residues: CASRPGQGAFF. In DNA, the CDR3 is TGTGCCAGCAGACCAGGACAGGGAGCTTTCTTT. The V gene is TRBV2, the J gene TRBJ1-1; TRBD1 matches at 8 bases. Trimming removed 6 bases from V and 10 bases from J; junction bases left unmatched: 4. Germline-derived CDR1 and CDR2 are SNHLY and FYNNEI. CDR3 size: 11 residues.

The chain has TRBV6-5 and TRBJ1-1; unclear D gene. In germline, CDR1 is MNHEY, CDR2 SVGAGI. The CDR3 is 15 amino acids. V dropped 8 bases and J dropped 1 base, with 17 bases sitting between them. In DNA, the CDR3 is TGTGCCAGCGCTGCCTTAAAAAGTGGGAACACTGAAGCTTTCTTT. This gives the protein CASAALKSGNTEAFF.

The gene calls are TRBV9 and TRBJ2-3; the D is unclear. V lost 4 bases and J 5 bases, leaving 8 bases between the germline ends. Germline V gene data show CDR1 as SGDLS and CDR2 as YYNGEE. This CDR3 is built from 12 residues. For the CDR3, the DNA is TGTGCCAGCAGCCACATGGGAGATACGCAGTATTTT. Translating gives CASSHMGDTQYF. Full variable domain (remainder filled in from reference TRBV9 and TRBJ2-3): DSGVTQTPKHLITATGQRVTLRCSPRSGDLSVYWYQQSLDQGLQFLIQYYNGEERAKGNILERFSAQQFPDLHSELNLSSLELGDSALYFCASSHMGDTQYFGPGTRLTVL.

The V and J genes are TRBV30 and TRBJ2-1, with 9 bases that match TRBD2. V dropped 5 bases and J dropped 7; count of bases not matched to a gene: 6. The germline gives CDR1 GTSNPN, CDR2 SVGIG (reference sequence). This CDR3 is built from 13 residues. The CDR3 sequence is CAWASGAQNEQFF. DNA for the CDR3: TGTGCCTGGGCTAGCGGGGCGCAGAATGAGCAGTTCTTC.

CDR3 bases: TGTGCCAGCAGTGACTCGGGCGGGAGTGGCAAAAACATTCAGTACTTC. Protein: CASSDSGGSGKNIQYF. The rearrangement links TRBV6-4 to TRBJ2-4; 7 bases align to TRBD2. V dropped 0 bases and J dropped 3; count of bases not matched to a gene: 5. This CDR3 comprises 16 residues. From germline, CDR1 is MRHNA and CDR2 SNTAGT.

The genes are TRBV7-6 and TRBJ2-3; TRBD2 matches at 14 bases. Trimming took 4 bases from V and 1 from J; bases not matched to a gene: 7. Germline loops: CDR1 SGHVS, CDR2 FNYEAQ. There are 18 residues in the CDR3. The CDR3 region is CASSSGLAGGLGTDTQYF. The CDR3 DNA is TGTGCCAGCAGCTCAGGACTAGCGGGGGGATTGGGCACAGATACGCAGTATTTT.

The CDR3: CASSFEAGGNQPQHF. DNA for the CDR3: TGTGCCAGCAGTTTCGAGGCCGGAGGCAATCAGCCCCAGCATTTT. This rearrangement joins TRBV27 to TRBJ1-5; D unclear. The V and J ends lost 3 bases and 2 bases respectively, with 11 bases between them. Germline V gene sequence: CDR1 MNHEY, CDR2 SMNVEV (reference sequence). The CDR3 contains 15 residues.

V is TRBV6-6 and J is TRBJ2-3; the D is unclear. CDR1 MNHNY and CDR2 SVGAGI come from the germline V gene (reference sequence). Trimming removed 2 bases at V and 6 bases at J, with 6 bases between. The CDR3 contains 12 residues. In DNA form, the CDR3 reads TGTGCCAGCAGTTACCCGACGGATACGCAGTATTTT. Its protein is CASSYPTDTQYF.

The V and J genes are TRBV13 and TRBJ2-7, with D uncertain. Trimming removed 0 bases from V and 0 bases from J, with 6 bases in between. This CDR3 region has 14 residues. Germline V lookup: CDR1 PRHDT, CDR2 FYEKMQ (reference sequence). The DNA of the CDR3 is TGTGCCAGCAGCTTAGGGGATAGCTCCTACGAGCAGTACTTC. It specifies CASSLGDSSYEQYF.

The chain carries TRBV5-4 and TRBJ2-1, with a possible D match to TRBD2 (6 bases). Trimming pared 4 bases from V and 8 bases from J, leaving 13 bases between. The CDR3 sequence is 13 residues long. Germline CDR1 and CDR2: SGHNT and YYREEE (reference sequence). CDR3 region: CASSQDGGDEQFF. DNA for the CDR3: TGTGCCAGCAGCCAGGACGGGGGAGATGAGCAGTTCTTC.

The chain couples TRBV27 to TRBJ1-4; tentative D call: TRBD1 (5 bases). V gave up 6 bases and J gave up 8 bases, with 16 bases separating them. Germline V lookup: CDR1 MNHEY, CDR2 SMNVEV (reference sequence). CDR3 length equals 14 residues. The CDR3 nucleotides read TGTGCCAGCAGGGGAATTGGGGGTTGGGAAAAACTGTTTTTT. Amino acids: CASRGIGGWEKLFF. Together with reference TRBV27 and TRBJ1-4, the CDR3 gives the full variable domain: EAQVTQNPRYLITVTGKKLTVTCSQNMNHEYMSWYRQDPGLGLRQIYYSMNVEVTDKGDVPEGYKVSRKEKRNFPLILESPSPNQTSLYFCASRGIGGWEKLFFGSGTQLSVL.

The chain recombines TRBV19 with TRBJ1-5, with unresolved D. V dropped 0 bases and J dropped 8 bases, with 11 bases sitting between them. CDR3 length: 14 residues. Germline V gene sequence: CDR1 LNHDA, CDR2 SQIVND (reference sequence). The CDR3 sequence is CASSIDLEIEPQHF. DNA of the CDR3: TGTGCCAGTAGTATAGATCTAGAGATCGAGCCCCAGCATTTT.

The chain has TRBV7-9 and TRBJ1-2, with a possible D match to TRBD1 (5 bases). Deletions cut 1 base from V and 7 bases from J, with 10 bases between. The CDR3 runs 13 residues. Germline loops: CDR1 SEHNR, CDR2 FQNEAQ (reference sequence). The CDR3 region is CASSLEAGTGYTF. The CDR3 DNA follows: TGTGCCAGCAGCTTAGAGGCAGGGACTGGCTACACCTTC.

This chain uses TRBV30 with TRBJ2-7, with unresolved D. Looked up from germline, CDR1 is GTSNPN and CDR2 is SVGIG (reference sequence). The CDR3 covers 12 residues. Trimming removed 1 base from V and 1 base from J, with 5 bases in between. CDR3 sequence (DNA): TGTGCCTGGAGTGACGGGTCCTACGAGCAGTACGTC. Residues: CAWSDGSYEQYV.

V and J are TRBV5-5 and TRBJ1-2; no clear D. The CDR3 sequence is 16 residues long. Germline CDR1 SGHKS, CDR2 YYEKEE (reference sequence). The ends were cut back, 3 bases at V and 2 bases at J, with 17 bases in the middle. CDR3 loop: CASSWTYPDLNYGYTF. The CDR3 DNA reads TGTGCCAGCAGCTGGACGTATCCGGACCTAAACTATGGCTACACCTTC.

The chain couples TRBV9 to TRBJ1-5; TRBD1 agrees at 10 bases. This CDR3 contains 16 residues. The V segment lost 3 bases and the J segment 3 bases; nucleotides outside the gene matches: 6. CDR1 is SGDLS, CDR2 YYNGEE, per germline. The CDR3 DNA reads TGTGCCAGCAGCGGCGGGACAGGGGCCGCCAATCAGCCCCAGCATTTT. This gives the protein CASSGGTGAANQPQHF.

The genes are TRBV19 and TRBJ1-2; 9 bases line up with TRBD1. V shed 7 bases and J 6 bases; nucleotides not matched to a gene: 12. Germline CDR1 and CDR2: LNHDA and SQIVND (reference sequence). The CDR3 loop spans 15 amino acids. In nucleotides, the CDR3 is TGTGCCAGTAAACGGGACAGGGAGGGGGACCATGGCTACACCTTC. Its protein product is CASKRDREGDHGYTF.